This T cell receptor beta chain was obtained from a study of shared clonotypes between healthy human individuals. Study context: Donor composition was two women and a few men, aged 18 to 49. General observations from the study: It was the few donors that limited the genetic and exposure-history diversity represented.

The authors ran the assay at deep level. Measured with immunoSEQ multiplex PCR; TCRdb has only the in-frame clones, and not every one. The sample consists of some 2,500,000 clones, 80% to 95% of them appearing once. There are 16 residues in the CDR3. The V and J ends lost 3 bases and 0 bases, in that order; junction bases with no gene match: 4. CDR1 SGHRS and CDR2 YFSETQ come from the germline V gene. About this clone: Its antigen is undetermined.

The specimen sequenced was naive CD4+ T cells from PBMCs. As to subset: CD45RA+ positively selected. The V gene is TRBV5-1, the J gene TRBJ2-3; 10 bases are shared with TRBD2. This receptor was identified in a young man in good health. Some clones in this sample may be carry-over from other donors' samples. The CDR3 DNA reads TGCGCCAGCAGCTACGGACTAGCGGAAAGCACAGATACGCAGTATTTT. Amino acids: CASSYGLAESTDTQYF.